Below, 8 T cell receptor beta chains from the same sample are listed, as sequenced in a study of T-cell reconstitution after alpha-beta-depleted transplantation in children. Unique molecular identifiers were incorporated when the TCRbeta library was constructed. TCRdb recomputed calls from the PCR reads with MiXCR, one row per CDR3 protein. The sample lists almost 500,000 distinct CDR3 sequences, around 13% occurring once. The starting material was PBMCs from the stem cell graft donor, obtained from the stem cell graft. The receptor set was obtained from a human donor who donated a stem cell graft to a child with combined immunodeficiency.

J is TRBJ1-4 and V is TRBV4-3, with 8 nucleotides matching TRBD1. From germline, CDR1 is LGHNA and CDR2 YSLEER. V shed 4 bases and J 10 bases; nucleotides not matched to a gene: 14. The CDR3 totals 16 residues. CDR3 loop: CASSLSTDRAVRKLFF. The CDR3 DNA is TGCGCCAGCAGCCTATCAACGGACAGGGCGGTACGAAAACTGTTTTTT.

The chain employs TRBV5-1 and TRBJ2-7; D may be TRBD1 or TRBD2 (6 bases each). Trimming shortened V by 0 bases and J by 3 bases, and 13 bases separated the two germline ends. The CDR3 has 15 amino acids. Germline V gives CDR1 SGHRS, CDR2 YFSETQ. The CDR3, as DNA: TGCGCCAGCAGCTTGGGCGGGACACAGGTCTACGAGCAGTACTTC. Encoded protein: CASSLGGTQVYEQYF.

In its sample, this clonotype was seen many times. The chain employs TRBV12-3 or TRBV12-4 and TRBJ2-7, with D possibly being TRBD1 (6 bases). Trimming took 5 bases from V and 4 from J, leaving 9 bases between them. CDR3 length: 12 amino acids. The CDR3 nucleotides read TGTGCCAGCAGTCCTGACAGGTACGAGCAGTACTTC. This sequence encodes CASSPDRYEQYF.

This chain joins TRBV7-9 and TRBJ2-1; 10 bases line up with TRBD2. The CDR3 runs 15 residues. V lost 8 bases to trimming and J lost 7 bases; unmatched junction nucleotides: 11. CDR1 is SEHNR and CDR2 is FQNEAQ in the germline V gene (reference sequence). The CDR3 protein is CASGPGGTSVNEQFF. The CDR3 region has the DNA TGTGCCAGCGGCCCTGGGGGGACTAGCGTAAATGAGCAGTTCTTC.

This clonotype was found a few times. The chain recombines TRBV12-3 or TRBV12-4 with TRBJ2-1, with D maybe TRBD2 (5 bases). Deletions cut 6 bases from V and 0 bases from J, with 15 bases between. This CDR3 has 16 amino acids. The CDR3 loop reads CASSQALGSSYNEQFF. The DNA of the CDR3 is TGTGCCAGCAGCCAGGCCCTTGGGAGCTCCTACAATGAGCAGTTCTTC.

This chain connects TRBV19 to TRBJ2-1, with D uncertain. Between the trimmed V and J ends, which lost 3 bases and 4 bases, there was a span of 7 bases. CDR3 length equals 13 residues. Germline loops: CDR1 LNHDA, CDR2 SQIVND (reference sequence). CDR3: CASSIQRYNEQFF. The CDR3 coding sequence is TGTGCCAGTAGTATTCAAAGATACAATGAGCAGTTCTTC.

This clonotype was detected many times. The V call is TRBV10-3, the J call TRBJ2-3; D gene unclear. Trimming left V 3 bases short and J 5 bases short, with 18 bases between. This CDR3 is 16 amino acids long. CDR1 is ENHRY, CDR2 SYGVKD, per germline. CDR3 nucleotides: TGTGCCATCAGTGACGCTTTGCGACCCCCAAGAGATACGCAGTATTTT. As protein: CAISDALRPPRDTQYF.

The J gene is TRBJ1-1, the V gene TRBV6-2 or TRBV6-3; D is perhaps TRBD1 (5 bases). The ends were cut back, 6 bases at V and 3 bases at J, with 14 bases in the middle. This CDR3 has 14 amino acids. CDR1 and CDR2 (germline): MNHEY, SVGEGT. CDR3 protein: CASRPGDGYTEAFF. CDR3 coding DNA: TGTGCCAGCAGGCCGGGGGATGGTTACACTGAAGCTTTCTTT.